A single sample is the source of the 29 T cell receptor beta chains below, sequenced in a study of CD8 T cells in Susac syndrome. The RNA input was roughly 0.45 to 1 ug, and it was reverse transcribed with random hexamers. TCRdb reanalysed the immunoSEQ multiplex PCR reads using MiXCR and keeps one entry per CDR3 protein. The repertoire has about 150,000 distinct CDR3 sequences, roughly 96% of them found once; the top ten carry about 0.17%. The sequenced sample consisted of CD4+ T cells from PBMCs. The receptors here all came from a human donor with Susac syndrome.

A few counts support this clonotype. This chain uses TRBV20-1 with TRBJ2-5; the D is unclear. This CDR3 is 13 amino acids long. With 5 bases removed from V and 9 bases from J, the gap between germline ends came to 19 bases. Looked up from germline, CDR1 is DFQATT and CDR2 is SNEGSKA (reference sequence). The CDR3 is CSAVRPLGQAQYF. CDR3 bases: TGCAGTGCTGTACGACCCCTCGGTCAGGCCCAGTACTTC.

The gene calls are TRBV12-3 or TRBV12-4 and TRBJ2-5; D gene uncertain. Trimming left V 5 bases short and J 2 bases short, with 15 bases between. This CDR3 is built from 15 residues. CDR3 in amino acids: CASSSWPGSQETQYF. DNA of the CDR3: TGTGCCAGCAGTAGCTGGCCCGGCTCTCAAGAGACCCAGTACTTC.

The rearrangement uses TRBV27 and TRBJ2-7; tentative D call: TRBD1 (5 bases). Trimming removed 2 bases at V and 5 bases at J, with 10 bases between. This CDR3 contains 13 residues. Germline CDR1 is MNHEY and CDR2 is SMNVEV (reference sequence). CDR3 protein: CASSLRQGNEQYF. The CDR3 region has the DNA TGTGCCAGCAGTTTACGGCAGGGAAACGAGCAGTACTTC.

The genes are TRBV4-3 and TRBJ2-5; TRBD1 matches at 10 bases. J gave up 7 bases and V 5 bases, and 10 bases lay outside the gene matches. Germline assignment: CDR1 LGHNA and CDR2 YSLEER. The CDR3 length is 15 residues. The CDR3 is CASSSGTGDWATQYF. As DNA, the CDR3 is TGCGCCAGCAGCTCCGGGACAGGGGACTGGGCGACCCAGTACTTC.

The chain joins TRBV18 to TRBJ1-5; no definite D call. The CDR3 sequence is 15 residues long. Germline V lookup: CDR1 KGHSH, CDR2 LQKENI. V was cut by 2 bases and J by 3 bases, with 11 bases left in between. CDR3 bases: TGTGCCAGCTCACCATCGGGTCCCAACAATCAGCCCCAGCATTTT. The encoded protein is CASSPSGPNNQPQHF.

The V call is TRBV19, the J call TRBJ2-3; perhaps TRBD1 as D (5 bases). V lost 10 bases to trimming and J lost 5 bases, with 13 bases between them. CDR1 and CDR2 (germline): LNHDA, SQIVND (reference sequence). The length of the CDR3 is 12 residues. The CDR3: CATSPRGDTQYF. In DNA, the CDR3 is TGTGCCACCAGCCCTAGGGGAGATACGCAGTATTTT. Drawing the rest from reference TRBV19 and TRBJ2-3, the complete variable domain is DGGITQSPKYLFRKEGQNVTLSCEQNLNHDAMYWYRQDPGQGLRLIYYSQIVNDFQKGDIAEGYSVSREKKESFPLTVTSAQKNPTAFYLCATSPRGDTQYFGPGTRLTVL.

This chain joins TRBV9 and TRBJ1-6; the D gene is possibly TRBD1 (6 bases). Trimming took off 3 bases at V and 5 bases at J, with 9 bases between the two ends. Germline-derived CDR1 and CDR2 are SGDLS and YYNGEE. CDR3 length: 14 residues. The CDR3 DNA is TGTGCCAGCAGCGCAGGGGACAATAATTCACCCCTCCACTTT. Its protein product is CASSAGDNNSPLHF. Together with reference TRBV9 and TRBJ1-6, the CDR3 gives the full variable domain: DSGVTQTPKHLITATGQRVTLRCSPRSGDLSVYWYQQSLDQGLQFLIQYYNGEERAKGNILERFSAQQFPDLHSELNLSSLELGDSALYFCASSAGDNNSPLHFGNGTRLTVT.

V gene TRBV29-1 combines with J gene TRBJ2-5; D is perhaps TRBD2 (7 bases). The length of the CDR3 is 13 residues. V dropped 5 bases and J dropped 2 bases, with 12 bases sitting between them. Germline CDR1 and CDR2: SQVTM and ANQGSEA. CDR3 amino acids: CSVRGAIQETQYF. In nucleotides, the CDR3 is TGCAGCGTTCGGGGGGCAATTCAAGAGACCCAGTACTTC.

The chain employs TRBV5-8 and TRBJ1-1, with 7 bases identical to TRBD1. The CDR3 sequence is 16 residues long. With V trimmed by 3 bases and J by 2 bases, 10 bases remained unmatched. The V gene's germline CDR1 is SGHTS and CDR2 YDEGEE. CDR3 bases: TGTGCCAGCAGCTCCAACGAAGGGGGCTTTAACACTGAAGCTTTCTTT. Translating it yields CASSSNEGGFNTEAFF.

In DNA, the CDR3 is TGTGCCAGCAGTTTCGACACCTCTGGGGCCAACGTCCTGACTTTC. This translates into CASSFDTSGANVLTF. V usage is TRBV6-2 or TRBV6-3 and J usage is TRBJ2-6; D unresolved. CDR3 size: 15 residues. Germline V gives CDR1 MNHEY, CDR2 SVGEGT. Trimming shortened V by 4 bases and J by 0 bases, and 7 bases separated the two germline ends.

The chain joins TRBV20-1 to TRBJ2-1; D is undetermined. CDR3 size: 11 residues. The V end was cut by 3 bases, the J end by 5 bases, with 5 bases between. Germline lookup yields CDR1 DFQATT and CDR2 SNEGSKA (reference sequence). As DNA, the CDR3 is TGCAGTGCTAGTTCGAACAATGAGCAGTTCTTC. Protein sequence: CSASSNNEQFF.

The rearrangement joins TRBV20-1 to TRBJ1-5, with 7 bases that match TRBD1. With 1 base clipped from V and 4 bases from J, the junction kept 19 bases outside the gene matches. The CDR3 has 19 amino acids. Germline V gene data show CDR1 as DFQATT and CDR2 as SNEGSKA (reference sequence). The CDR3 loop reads CSARGQGQRASKGNQPQHF. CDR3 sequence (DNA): TGCAGTGCTAGAGGACAGGGTCAGCGGGCGAGCAAGGGTAATCAGCCCCAGCATTTT.

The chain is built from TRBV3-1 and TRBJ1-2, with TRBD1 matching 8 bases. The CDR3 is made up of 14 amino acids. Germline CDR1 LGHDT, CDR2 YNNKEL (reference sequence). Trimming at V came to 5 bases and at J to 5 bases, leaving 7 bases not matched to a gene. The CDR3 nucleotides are TGTGCCAGCAGCTCCGGACAGGGCTGGTATGGCTACACCTTC. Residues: CASSSGQGWYGYTF.

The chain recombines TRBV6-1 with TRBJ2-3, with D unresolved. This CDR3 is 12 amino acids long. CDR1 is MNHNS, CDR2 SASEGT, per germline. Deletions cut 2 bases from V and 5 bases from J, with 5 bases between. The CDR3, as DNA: TGTGCCAGCAGTGAATCGAGAGATACGCAGTATTTT. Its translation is CASSESRDTQYF.

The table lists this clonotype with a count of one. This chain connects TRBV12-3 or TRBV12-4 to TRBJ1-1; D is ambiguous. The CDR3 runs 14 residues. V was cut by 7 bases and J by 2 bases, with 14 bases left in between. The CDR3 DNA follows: TGTGCCAGCACGTTAGGAGGTTCAAACACTGAAGCTTTCTTT. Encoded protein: CASTLGGSNTEAFF.

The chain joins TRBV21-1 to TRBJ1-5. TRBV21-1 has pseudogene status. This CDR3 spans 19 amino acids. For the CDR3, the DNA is TGTGCCACCGACCGCCCTCTCCCTATAAGGCATATCGGCAATCAGCCCCAGCATTTT. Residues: CATDRPLPIRHIGNQPQHF.

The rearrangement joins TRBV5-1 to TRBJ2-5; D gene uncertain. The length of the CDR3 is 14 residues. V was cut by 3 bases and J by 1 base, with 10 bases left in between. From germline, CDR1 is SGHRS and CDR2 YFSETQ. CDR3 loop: CASSSPSGQETQYF. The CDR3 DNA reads TGCGCCAGCAGCTCCCCCTCGGGCCAAGAGACCCAGTACTTC. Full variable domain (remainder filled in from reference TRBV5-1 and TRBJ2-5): KAGVTQTPRYLIKTRGQQVTLSCSPISGHRSVSWYQQTPGQGLQFLFEYFSETQRNKGNFPGRFSGRQFSNSRSEMNVSTLELGDSALYLCASSSPSGQETQYFGPGTRLLVL.

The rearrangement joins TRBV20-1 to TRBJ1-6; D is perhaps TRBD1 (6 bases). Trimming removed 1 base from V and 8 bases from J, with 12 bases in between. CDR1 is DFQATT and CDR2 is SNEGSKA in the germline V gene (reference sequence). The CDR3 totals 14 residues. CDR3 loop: CSARVAGEHSPLHF. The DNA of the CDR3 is TGCAGTGCTAGAGTCGCAGGGGAACATTCACCCCTCCACTTT.

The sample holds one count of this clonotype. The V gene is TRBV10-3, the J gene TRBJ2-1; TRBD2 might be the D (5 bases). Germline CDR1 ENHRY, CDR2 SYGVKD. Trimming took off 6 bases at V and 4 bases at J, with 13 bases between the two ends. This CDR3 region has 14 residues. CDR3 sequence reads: CAIRYSEVYNEQFF. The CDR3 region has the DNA TGTGCCATCAGATATAGCGAGGTGTACAATGAGCAGTTCTTC.

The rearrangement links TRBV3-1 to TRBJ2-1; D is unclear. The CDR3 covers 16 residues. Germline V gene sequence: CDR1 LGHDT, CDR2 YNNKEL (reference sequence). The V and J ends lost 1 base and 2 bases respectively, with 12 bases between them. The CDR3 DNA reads TGTGCCAGCAGCCAAGTTGGCGGTAGGGCCTACAATGAGCAGTTCTTC. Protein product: CASSQVGGRAYNEQFF.

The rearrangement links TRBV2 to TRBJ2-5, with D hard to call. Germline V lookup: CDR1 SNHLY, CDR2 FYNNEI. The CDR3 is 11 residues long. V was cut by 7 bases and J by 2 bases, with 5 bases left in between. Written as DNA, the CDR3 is TGTGCCAGCACGCGGCAAGAGACCCAGTACTTC. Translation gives CASTRQETQYF.

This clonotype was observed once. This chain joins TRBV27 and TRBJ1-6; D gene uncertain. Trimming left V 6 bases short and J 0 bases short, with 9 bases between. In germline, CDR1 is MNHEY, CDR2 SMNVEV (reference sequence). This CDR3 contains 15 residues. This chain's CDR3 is CASRGVGSYNSPLHF. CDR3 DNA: TGTGCCAGCAGGGGAGTGGGCTCCTATAATTCACCCCTCCACTTT.

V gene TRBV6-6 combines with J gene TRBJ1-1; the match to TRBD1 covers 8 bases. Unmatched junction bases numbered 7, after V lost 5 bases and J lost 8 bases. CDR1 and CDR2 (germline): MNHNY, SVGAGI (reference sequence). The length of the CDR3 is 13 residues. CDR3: CASSDGTGREAFF. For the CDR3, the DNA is TGTGCCAGCAGTGACGGGACAGGAAGGGAAGCTTTCTTT.

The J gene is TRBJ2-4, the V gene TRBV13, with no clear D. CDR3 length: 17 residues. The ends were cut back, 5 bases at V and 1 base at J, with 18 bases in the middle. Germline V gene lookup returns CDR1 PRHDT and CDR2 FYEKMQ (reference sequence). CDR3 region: CASSLTIGRGAKNIQYF. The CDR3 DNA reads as TGTGCCAGCAGCCTAACCATAGGCCGTGGGGCCAAAAACATTCAGTACTTC. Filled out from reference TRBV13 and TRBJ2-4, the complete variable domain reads AAGVIQSPRHLIKEKRETATLKCYPIPRHDTVYWYQQGPGQDPQFLISFYEKMQSDKGSIPDRFSAQQFSDYHSELNMSSLELGDSALYFCASSLTIGRGAKNIQYFGAGTRLSVL.

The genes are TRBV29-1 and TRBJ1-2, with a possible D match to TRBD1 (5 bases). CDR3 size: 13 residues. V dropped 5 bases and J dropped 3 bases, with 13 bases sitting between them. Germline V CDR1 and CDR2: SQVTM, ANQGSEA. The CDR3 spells CSVPKGPDYGYTF. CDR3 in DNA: TGCAGCGTTCCCAAGGGGCCCGACTATGGCTACACCTTC.

The CDR3 nucleotides read TGTGCCAGCACCCCGGGGAAGGGGGCCTTAACCTACGAGCAGTACTTC. It is translated as CASTPGKGALTYEQYF. The rearrangement uses TRBV7-2 and TRBJ2-7; 7 bases are a match to TRBD1. The junction had 14 bases not matched to a gene; V was cut back by 7 bases and J by 2 bases. CDR3 size: 16 residues. From germline, CDR1 is SGHTA and CDR2 FQGNSA.

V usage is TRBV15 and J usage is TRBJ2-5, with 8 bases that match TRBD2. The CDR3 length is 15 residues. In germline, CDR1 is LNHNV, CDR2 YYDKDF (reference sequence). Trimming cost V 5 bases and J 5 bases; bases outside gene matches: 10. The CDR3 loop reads CATSFLAGREETQYF. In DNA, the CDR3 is TGTGCCACCAGCTTTTTAGCGGGGAGGGAGGAGACCCAGTACTTC.

The CDR3 DNA reads as TGTGCCAGCAGTTACAGGTTCGGTGGGGCCAACGTCCTGACTTTC. This encodes CASSYRFGGANVLTF. The chain recombines TRBV6-5 with TRBJ2-6; the D is unclear. CDR1 is MNHEY, CDR2 SVGAGI, per germline. Trimming removed 2 bases from V and 3 bases from J, with 8 bases in between. CDR3 size: 15 residues.

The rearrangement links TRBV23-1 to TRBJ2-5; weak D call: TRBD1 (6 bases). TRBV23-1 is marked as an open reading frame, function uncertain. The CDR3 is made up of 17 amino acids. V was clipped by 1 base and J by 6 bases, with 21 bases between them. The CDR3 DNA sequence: TGCGCCAGCAGTCAATTAGGGGTTTCAGGGGCGCGTAAGACCCAGTACTTC. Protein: CASSQLGVSGARKTQYF.